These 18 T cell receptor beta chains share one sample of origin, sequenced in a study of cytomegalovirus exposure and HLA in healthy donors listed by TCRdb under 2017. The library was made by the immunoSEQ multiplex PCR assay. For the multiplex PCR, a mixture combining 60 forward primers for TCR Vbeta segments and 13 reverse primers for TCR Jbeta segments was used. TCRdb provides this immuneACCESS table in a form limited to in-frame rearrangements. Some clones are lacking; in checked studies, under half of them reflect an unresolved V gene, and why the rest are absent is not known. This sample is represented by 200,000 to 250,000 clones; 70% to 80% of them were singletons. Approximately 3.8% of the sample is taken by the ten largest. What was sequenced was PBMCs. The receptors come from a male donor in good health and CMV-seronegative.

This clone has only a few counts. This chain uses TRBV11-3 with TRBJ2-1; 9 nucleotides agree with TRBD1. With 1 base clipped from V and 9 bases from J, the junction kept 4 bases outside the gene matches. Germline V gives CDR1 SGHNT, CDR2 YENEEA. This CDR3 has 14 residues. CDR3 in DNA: TGTGCCAGCAGCTTAGTCACAGGGGGCACTGAGCAGTTCTTC. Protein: CASSLVTGGTEQFF.

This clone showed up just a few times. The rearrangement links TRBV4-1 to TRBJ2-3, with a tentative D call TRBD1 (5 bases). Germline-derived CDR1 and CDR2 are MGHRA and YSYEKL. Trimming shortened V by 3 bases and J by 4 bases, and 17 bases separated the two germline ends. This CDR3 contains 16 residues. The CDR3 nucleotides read TGCGCCAGCAGCCAGGGGTTAAGGGGTACCGCAGATACGCAGTATTTT. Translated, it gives CASSQGLRGTADTQYF.

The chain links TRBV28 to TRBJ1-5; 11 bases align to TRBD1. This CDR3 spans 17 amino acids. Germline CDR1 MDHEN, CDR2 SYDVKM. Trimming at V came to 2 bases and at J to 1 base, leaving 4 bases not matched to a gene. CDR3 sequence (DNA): TGTGCCAGCAGTTTAATCGGGGACAGGGGGAGCAATCAGCCCCAGCATTTT. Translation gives CASSLIGDRGSNQPQHF. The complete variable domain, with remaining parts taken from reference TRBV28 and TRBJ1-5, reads DVKVTQSSRYLVKRTGEKVFLECVQDMDHENMFWYRQDPGLGLRLIYFSYDVKMKEKGDIPEGYSVSREKKERFSLILESASTNQTSMYLCASSLIGDRGSNQPQHFGDGTRLSIL.

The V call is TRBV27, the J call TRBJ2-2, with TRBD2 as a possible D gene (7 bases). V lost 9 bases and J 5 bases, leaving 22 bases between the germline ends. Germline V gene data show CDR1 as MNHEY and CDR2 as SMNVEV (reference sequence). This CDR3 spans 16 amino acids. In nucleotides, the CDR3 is TGTGCCAGTACGCCGGGGGGCCGAATTGGGACCGGGGAGCTGTTTTTT. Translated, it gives CASTPGGRIGTGELFF.

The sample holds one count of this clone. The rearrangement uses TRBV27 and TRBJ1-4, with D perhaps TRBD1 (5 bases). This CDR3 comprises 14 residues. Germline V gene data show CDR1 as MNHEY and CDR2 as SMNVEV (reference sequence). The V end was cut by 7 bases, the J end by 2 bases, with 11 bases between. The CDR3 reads CASKKGPTNEKLFF. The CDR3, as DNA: TGTGCCAGCAAAAAGGGGCCCACTAATGAAAAACTGTTTTTT. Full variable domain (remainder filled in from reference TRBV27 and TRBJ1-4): EAQVTQNPRYLITVTGKKLTVTCSQNMNHEYMSWYRQDPGLGLRQIYYSMNVEVTDKGDVPEGYKVSRKEKRNFPLILESPSPNQTSLYFCASKKGPTNEKLFFGSGTQLSVL.

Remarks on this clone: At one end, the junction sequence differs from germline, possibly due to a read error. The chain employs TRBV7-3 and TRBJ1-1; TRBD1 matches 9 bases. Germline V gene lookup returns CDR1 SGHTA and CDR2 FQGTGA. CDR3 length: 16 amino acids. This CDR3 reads CSSSSYRGQGNTEAFF. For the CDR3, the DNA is TGTTCCAGCAGCTCGTACAGGGGGCAGGGGAACACTGAAGCTTTCTTT.

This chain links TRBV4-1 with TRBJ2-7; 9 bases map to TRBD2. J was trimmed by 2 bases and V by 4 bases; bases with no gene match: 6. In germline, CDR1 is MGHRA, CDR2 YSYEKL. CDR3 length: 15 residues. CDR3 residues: CASSRIAGETYEQYF. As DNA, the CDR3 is TGCGCCAGCAGCCGCATAGCGGGAGAAACCTACGAGCAGTACTTC.

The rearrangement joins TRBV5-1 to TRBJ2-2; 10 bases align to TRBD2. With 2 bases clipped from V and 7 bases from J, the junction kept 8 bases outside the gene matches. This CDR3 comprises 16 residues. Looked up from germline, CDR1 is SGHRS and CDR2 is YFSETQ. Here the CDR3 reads CASSFATSGKDGELFF. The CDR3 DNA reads TGCGCCAGCAGCTTTGCCACTAGCGGGAAAGACGGGGAGCTGTTTTTT.

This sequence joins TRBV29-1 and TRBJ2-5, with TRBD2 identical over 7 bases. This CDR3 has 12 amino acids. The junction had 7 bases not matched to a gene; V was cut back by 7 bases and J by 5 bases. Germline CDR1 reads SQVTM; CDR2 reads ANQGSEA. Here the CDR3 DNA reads TGCAGCGCCGCCGGGGGGAGGGAGACCCAGTACTTC. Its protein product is CSAAGGRETQYF.

This CDR3 is CASRQGTYNEQFF. For the CDR3, the DNA is TGCGCCAGCCGACAGGGAACCTACAATGAGCAGTTCTTC. V is TRBV5-1 and J is TRBJ2-1, with TRBD1 matching 7 bases. The length of the CDR3 is 13 residues. Germline V gene lookup returns CDR1 SGHRS and CDR2 YFSETQ. V trimming: 7 bases; J trimming: 2 bases; junction bases outside the gene matches: 3.

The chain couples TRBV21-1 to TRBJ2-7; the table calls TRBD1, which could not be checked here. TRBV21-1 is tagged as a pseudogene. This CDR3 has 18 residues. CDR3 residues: CASSKYPKGGQGRNEQYF. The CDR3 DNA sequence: TGTGCCAGCAGCAAATATCCTAAAGGGGGACAGGGTCGCAACGAGCAGTACTTC.

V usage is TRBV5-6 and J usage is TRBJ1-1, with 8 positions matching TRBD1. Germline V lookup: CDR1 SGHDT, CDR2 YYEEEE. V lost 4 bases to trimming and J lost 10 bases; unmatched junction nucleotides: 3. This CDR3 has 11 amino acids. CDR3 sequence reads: CASSNDRGAFF. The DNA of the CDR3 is TGTGCCAGCAGCAACGACAGGGGAGCTTTCTTT.

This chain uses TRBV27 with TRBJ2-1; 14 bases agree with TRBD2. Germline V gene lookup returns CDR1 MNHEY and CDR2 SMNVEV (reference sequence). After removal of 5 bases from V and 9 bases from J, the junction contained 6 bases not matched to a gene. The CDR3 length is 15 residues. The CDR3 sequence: CASSPRLAGGLEQFF. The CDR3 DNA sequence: TGTGCCAGCAGTCCCCGACTAGCGGGAGGGCTTGAGCAGTTCTTC.

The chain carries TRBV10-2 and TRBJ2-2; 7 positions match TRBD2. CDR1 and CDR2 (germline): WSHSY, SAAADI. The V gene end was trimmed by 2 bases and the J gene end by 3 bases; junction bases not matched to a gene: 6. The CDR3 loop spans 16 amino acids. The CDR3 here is CASSEASGTDTGELFF. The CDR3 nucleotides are TGCGCCAGCAGTGAGGCGAGCGGGACCGACACCGGGGAGCTGTTTTTT.

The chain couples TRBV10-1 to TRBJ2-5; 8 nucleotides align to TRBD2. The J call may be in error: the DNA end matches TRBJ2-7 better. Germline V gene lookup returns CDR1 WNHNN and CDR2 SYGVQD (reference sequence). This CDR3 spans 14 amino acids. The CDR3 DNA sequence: TGCGCCAGCAGTGAAACTAGCGGATCTTACGAGCAGTACTTC. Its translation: CASSETSGSYEQYF.

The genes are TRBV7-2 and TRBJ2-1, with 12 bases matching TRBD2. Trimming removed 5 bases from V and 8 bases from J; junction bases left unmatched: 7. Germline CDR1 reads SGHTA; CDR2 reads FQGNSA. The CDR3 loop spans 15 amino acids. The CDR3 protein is CASSRLLAGGYEQFF. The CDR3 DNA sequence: TGTGCCAGCAGCCGGCTACTAGCGGGAGGCTATGAGCAGTTCTTC.

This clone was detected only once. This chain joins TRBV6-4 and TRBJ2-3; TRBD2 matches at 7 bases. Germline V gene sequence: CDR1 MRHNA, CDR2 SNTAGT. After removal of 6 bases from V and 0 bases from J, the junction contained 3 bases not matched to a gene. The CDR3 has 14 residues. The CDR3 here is CASRRDYSTDTQYF. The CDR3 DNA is TGTGCCAGCAGGCGGGACTATAGCACAGATACGCAGTATTTT.

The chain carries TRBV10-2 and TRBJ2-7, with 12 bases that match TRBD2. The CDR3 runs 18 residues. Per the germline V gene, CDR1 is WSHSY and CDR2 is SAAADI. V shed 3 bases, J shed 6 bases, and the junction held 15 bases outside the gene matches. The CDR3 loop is CASSEFPRASGRASEQYF. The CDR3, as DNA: TGCGCCAGCAGTGAATTTCCGCGGGCTAGCGGGAGGGCCAGCGAGCAGTACTTC.